This T cell receptor (beta chain) was documented in a study of early stage breast cancer tumors. Whole-study context: Of around 15 invasive breast tumors, about a dozen were hormone receptor-positive, HER2-negative. Study-wide points: Commonly generated sequences made up most enriched TCRB sequences shared between patients. Blood repertoires resembled normal breast more than tumor. Tumors had about 2.3-fold higher T cell density than normal breast.

The CDR3 runs 14 residues. CDR1 and CDR2 from the germline V gene are SNHLY and FYNNEI. Trimming removed 6 bases from V and 6 bases from J, with 18 bases in between. Concerning this clone itself: The antigen is unknown.

Profiled with immunoSEQ multiplex PCR; TCRdb holds only in-frame clones, not every one. Found here are 40,000 to 60,000 clones, more than 70% of them singletons; the top ten hold 3.4%. Sample: blood. This chain links TRBV2 with TRBJ2-7, with TRBD2 as a possible D gene (6 bases). This sequence originates from a person aged 35-49 years with breast cancer. CDR3 DNA sequence: TGTGCCAGCAGGGGTCTAACTAGCTTGAGCGAGCAGTACTTC. As protein: CASRGLTSLSEQYF.